This TCR beta chain emerged from a study of blood T cell repertoires in COVID-19. The repertoire was sequenced with immunoSEQ multiplex PCR; TCRdb's copy has only in-frame clones and lacks some. This table has 250,000 to 350,000 clones, approximately 86% appearing once. Between the trimmed V and J ends, which lost 4 bases and 4 bases, there was a span of 11 bases. The length of the CDR3 is 13 residues. Material: peripheral blood. The genes are TRBV12-3 or TRBV12-4 and TRBJ2-7; D may be TRBD2 (6 bases). This receptor was taken from a woman aged 45-59 years with active or convalescent COVID-19. The CDR3 reads CASSWTIIYEQYF. The CDR3 coding sequence is TGTGCCAGCAGTTGGACTATCATTTACGAGCAGTACTTC.